These T cell receptor beta chains were read from a single sample in a study of spatial heterogeneity in lung cancer. In TCRdb, the 5' RACE reads were re-called with MiXCR into one record per CDR3 protein. This table holds under 85,000 distinct CDR3 sequences, approximately 8.1% found once. Sample: PBMCs, taken at surgery. The receptors stem from a male donor with early-stage non-small cell lung cancer. Each CDR3 is given with its conserved first and last residue. The D gene is left open where the match is weak. Expanded clones get a size class; other rows say once, few or many, or leave the size out.

d_gene	abundance	v_gene	j_gene	CDR3aa	CDR3nt
TRBD1	many	TRBV7-9	TRBJ2-3	CASSIQGLADTQYF	TGTGCCAGCAGCATACAGGGGTTGGCAGATACGCAGTATTTT
NA	NA	TRBV7-9	TRBJ2-1	CASSLPEGQGPYNEQFF	TGTGCCAGCAGCTTACCGGAGGGGCAGGGACCTTACAATGAGCAGTTCTTC
TRBD2	NA	TRBV7-9	TRBJ2-7	CASSLVAGGSNDEQYF	TGTGCCAGCAGCTTAGTGGCGGGAGGGTCGAACGACGAGCAGTACTTC
NA	many	TRBV7-9	TRBJ2-7	CASSFRLGRDEQYF	TGTGCCAGCAGCTTTCGACTAGGTAGGGACGAGCAGTACTTC
NA	many	TRBV5-1	TRBJ2-5	CASRSGTDQETQYF	TGCGCCAGCAGGTCCGGGACTGACCAAGAGACCCAGTACTTC
TRBD1	many	TRBV29-1	TRBJ1-1	CSVIRDREPGNTEAFF	TGCAGCGTTATCCGGGACAGGGAACCAGGGAACACTGAAGCTTTCTTT
NA	many	TRBV27	TRBJ1-1	CASSLGGHISGTEAFF	TGTGCCAGCAGTTTAGGGGGGCATATATCGGGGACTGAAGCTTTCTTT
NA	many	TRBV5-6	TRBJ1-1	CASSLVGLAEAFF	TGTGCCAGCAGCCTTGTGGGCTTGGCTGAAGCTTTCTTT
TRBD2	NA	TRBV25-1	TRBJ2-5	CASSGLAGGDFPSQETQYF	TGTGCCAGCAGTGGGTTAGCGGGAGGCGACTTTCCATCCCAAGAGACCCAGTACTTC
NA	many	TRBV11-2	TRBJ1-4	CASSLDLTVGEKLFF	TGTGCCAGCAGCTTAGATCTAACTGTCGGAGAAAAACTGTTTTTT
TRBD1	few	TRBV2	TRBJ2-2	CASTQTGANTGELFF	TGTGCCAGCACCCAGACAGGGGCGAACACCGGGGAGCTGTTTTTT
TRBD2	NA	TRBV2	TRBJ2-1	CASSEVAGTYNEQFF	TGTGCCAGCAGTGAGGTAGCGGGAACCTACAATGAGCAGTTCTTC
NA	many	TRBV5-1	TRBJ2-3	CASSLATSSATDTQYF	TGCGCCAGCAGCTTGGCAACTAGCAGTGCCACAGATACGCAGTATTTT
TRBD2	many	TRBV5-1	TRBJ2-1	CASSLPTSGSYNEQFF	TGCGCCAGCAGCTTACCGACTAGCGGGTCCTACAATGAGCAGTTCTTC
TRBD1	few	TRBV20-1	TRBJ2-6	CSARDPTGDSGANVLTF	TGCAGTGCTAGAGACCCGACAGGGGACTCTGGGGCCAACGTCCTGACTTTC
NA	NA	TRBV24-1	TRBJ2-2	CATSDRGNTGELFF	TGTGCCACCAGTGATCGGGGGAACACCGGGGAGCTGTTTTTT
NA	NA	TRBV20-1	TRBJ2-4	CSAEIKNIQYF	TGCAGTGCGGAAATCAAAAACATTCAGTACTTC
TRBD1	many	TRBV9	TRBJ2-7	CASSEQGGEQYF	TGTGCCAGCAGCGAACAGGGGGGCGAGCAGTACTTC
NA	NA	TRBV27	TRBJ1-1	CASSLVRGGTEAFF	TGTGCCAGCAGTTTAGTTAGGGGAGGGACTGAAGCTTTCTTT
TRBD1	few	TRBV3-1	TRBJ1-1	CASSQRQGLNTEAFF	TGTGCCAGCAGCCAGAGACAGGGTTTGAACACTGAAGCTTTCTTT
NA	many	TRBV20-1	TRBJ1-1	CSASLGGNTEAFF	TGCAGTGCTAGCCTCGGAGGTAACACTGAAGCTTTCTTT
TRBD2	few	TRBV19	TRBJ2-5	CASRSSGARETQYF	TGTGCCAGTAGGTCTAGCGGGGCGCGAGAGACCCAGTACTTC
TRBD2	NA	TRBV6-1	TRBJ2-5	CASNPRTWGGETQYF	TGTGCCAGCAACCCAAGGACGTGGGGAGGGGAGACCCAGTACTTC
NA	many	TRBV12-5	TRBJ1-2	CASGLGPGGYTF	TGTGCTAGTGGTTTAGGGCCGGGTGGCTACACCTTC
NA	few	TRBV3-1	TRBJ2-1	CASSQGLQGWTEQFF	TGTGCCAGCAGCCAAGGCCTACAGGGATGGACTGAGCAGTTCTTC